This T cell receptor beta chain emerged from a study of blood T cells in healthy people across ages. Study-level findings and limits: Unsorted PBMCs prevented conclusive naive versus antigen-experienced comparison. Higher diversity and more naive CD4+ cells were features of long-lived donors, compared to aged donors.

Each sample gave at least 7 million isolated PBMCs. Turning to this clonotype: The antigen is not known.

Through a sample-barcoded 5' primer and a J-beta primer mix, a second PCR was run for about 6 to 12 cycles. Each CDR3 protein gets one entry after TCRdb re-called the 5' RACE reads with MiXCR. Here the sample spans some 700,000 distinct CDR3 sequences, 22% being singletons. The specimen was blood. This receptor was taken from a man in his 70s in good health.

The DNA for the CDR3 is TGCAGCGCCTTAAGTGACTCGTGGACCCAGTACTTC. It codes for CSALSDSWTQYF. J is TRBJ2-5 and V is TRBV29-1; D is uncertain. V was pared by 7 bases and J by 7 bases, with 16 bases between. The germline V gene encodes CDR1 SQVTM and CDR2 ANQGSEA. This CDR3 has 12 amino acids.